This T cell receptor (beta chain) was recovered during a study of shared clonotypes between healthy human individuals. The table came from immunoSEQ multiplex PCR; TCRdb's copy has only in-frame clones and leaves some out. The data show a few million clones, about 94% seen once. CD45RO-negative CD8 cells positively selected for CCR7 made up the naive population, which excluded terminally differentiated effector memory CD45RA+ cells. Input material: naive CD8+ T cells from PBMCs. The receptor's source is a man aged 18 to 30 in good health. Some clones in this sample may be carry-over from other donors' samples.

CDR3 protein: CASSEPYTGIQETQYF. The CDR3 DNA reads as TGTGCCAGCAGTGAACCCTACACAGGGATCCAAGAGACCCAGTACTTC. This chain connects TRBV6-1 to TRBJ2-5; TRBD1 is a possible D gene (6 bases). The CDR3 extends over 16 amino acids. V was pared by 2 bases and J by 1 base, with 14 bases between. CDR1 and CDR2 (germline): MNHNS, SASEGT.